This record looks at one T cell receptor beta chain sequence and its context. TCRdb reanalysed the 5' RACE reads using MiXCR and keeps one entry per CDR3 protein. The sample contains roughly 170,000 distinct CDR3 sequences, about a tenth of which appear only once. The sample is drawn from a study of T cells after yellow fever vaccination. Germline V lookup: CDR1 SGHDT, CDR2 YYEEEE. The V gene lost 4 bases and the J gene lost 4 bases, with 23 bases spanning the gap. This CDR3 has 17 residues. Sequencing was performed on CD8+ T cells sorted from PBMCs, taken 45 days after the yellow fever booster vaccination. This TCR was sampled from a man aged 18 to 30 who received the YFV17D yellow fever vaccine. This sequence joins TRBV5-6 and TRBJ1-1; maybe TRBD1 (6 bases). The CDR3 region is CASSPGTLDDLFTEAFF. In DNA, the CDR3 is TGTGCCAGCAGCCCCGGGACATTGGACGACCTGTTCACTGAAGCTTTCTTT.